Shown below are 27 T cell receptor beta chains from a single sample sequenced in a study of CD8 T cells in ankylosing spondylitis. Points from the study as a whole: Within ankylosing spondylitis blood, a TCR beta motif made up of several highly homologous variants appeared to be characteristic.

TCRdb re-called the 5' RACE reads with MiXCR, one entry per CDR3 protein. Here the sample spans about 540,000 distinct CDR3 sequences, roughly 13% being singletons. These receptors have no identified antigens. Specimen: blood, either unsorted or a sorted T cell fraction (not recorded which). The receptors derive from a male donor with ankylosing spondylitis.

The chain combines TRBV24-1 with TRBJ2-1; the match to TRBD1 covers 8 bases. V dropped 4 bases and J dropped 8; count of bases not matched to a gene: 9. This CDR3 is built from 15 residues. CDR1 and CDR2 (germline): KGHDR, SFDVKD. In DNA form, the CDR3 reads TGTGCCACCAGTGACCCCCGGGGGACAGGATATGAGCAGTTCTTC. Protein: CATSDPRGTGYEQFF.

The chain recombines TRBV24-1 with TRBJ2-1; 7 bases map to TRBD1. CDR1 and CDR2 from the germline V gene are KGHDR and SFDVKD. This CDR3 region has 14 residues. The trim removed 2 bases at V and 5 bases at J, leaving 2 bases unmatched. The CDR3, as DNA: TGTGCCACCAGTGATTACAGGGGAGACAATGAGCAGTTCTTC. It is translated as CATSDYRGDNEQFF.

This clonotype has just a few counts. The V gene is TRBV12-3 or TRBV12-4, the J gene TRBJ1-6, with TRBD1 matching 8 bases. Unmatched junction bases numbered 9, after V lost 7 bases and J lost 7 bases. This CDR3 is 15 amino acids long. CDR3 coding DNA: TGTGCCAGCACCACGAGACAGGGGCAAAATTCACCCCTCCACTTT. Its translation is CASTTRQGQNSPLHF.

This clonotype was counted at least ten times. J is TRBJ2-7 and V is TRBV6-5; no clear D gene. From germline, CDR1 is MNHEY and CDR2 SVGAGI. CDR3 size: 14 residues. V lost 2 bases and J lost 3, with 11 bases in between. The CDR3 DNA sequence: TGTGCCAGCAGTTACGGGCAGGTCGACTACGAGCAGTACTTC. It codes for CASSYGQVDYEQYF.

The V and J genes are TRBV20-1 and TRBJ2-3; weak D call: TRBD2 (6 bases). The V gene lost 6 bases and the J gene lost 6 bases, with 19 bases spanning the gap. Germline V CDR1 and CDR2: DFQATT, SNEGSKA (reference sequence). The CDR3 covers 14 residues. CDR3 sequence reads: CSANPGTGRDTQYF. The CDR3 DNA reads TGCAGTGCCAACCCGGGGACGGGGAGGGATACGCAGTATTTT.

This clonotype was detected a few times. V and J are TRBV2 and TRBJ2-1; TRBD2 aligns across 8 bases. Germline V gives CDR1 SNHLY, CDR2 FYNNEI. Trimming removed 8 bases from V and 6 bases from J; junction bases left unmatched: 9. The CDR3 runs to 14 residues. For the CDR3, the DNA is TGTGCCAGCTCGAAGATGCGGGAGGTCAATGAGCAGTTCTTC. This gives the protein CASSKMREVNEQFF. Drawing the rest from reference TRBV2 and TRBJ2-1, the complete variable domain is EPEVTQTPSHQVTQMGQEVILRCVPISNHLYFYWYRQILGQKVEFLVSFYNNEISEKSEIFDDQFSVERPDGSNFTLKIRSTKLEDSAMYFCASSKMREVNEQFFGPGTRLTVL.

The genes are TRBV20-1 and TRBJ2-1, with TRBD2 matching 8 bases. Germline trimming cut 1 base from V and 7 bases from J; bases unmatched to any gene: 9. The CDR3 contains 15 residues. Germline-derived CDR1 and CDR2 are DFQATT and SNEGSKA (reference sequence). CDR3 in amino acids: CSARGAGVIKNEQFF. CDR3 in DNA: TGCAGTGCTAGAGGAGCGGGAGTGATTAAGAATGAGCAGTTCTTC.

In this sample, this clonotype turned up a few times. V usage is TRBV9 and J usage is TRBJ2-3, with unresolved D. The CDR3 consists of 12 residues. Germline V gives CDR1 SGDLS, CDR2 YYNGEE. V shed 5 bases and J shed 8 bases, with 12 bases lying between them. The CDR3 is CASSADWGTQYF. Written as DNA, the CDR3 is TGTGCCAGCAGTGCCGATTGGGGTACGCAGTATTTT.

In its sample, this clonotype was seen a few times. The rearrangement links TRBV29-1 to TRBJ1-2; 9 bases are a match to TRBD1. V lost 3 bases to trimming and J lost 8 bases; unmatched junction nucleotides: 10. This CDR3 has 14 amino acids. Germline V gene data show CDR1 as SQVTM and CDR2 as ANQGSEA. The CDR3 nucleotides are TGCAGCGTTGACGGATCCGGACAGGGGCTAGGCTACACCTTC. Encoded protein: CSVDGSGQGLGYTF.

The chain combines TRBV7-9 with TRBJ2-1; D gene ambiguous. The CDR3 has 14 amino acids. V lost 5 bases to trimming and J lost 6 bases, with 14 bases between them. The germline V gene has CDR1 SEHNR and CDR2 FQNEAQ (reference sequence). This CDR3 reads CASSLMESRNEQFF. The CDR3 DNA reads as TGTGCCAGCAGCCTAATGGAGTCTCGCAATGAGCAGTTCTTC.

This chain joins TRBV5-1 and TRBJ2-1, with TRBD2 identical over 9 bases. From germline, CDR1 is SGHRS and CDR2 YFSETQ. J lost 8 bases, V lost 2 bases, and 8 bases had no gene match. The length of the CDR3 is 15 residues. In DNA, the CDR3 is TGCGCCAGCAGCTTAGCGGGAGGCCGCGGGGATGAGCAGTTCTTC. This sequence encodes CASSLAGGRGDEQFF.

This clonotype has a count of ten or more. The chain uses TRBV3-1 and TRBJ2-7; no firm D call. Germline V gene lookup returns CDR1 LGHDT and CDR2 YNNKEL (reference sequence). CDR3 length: 14 residues. V was clipped by 4 bases and J by 5 bases, with 15 bases between them. As DNA, the CDR3 is TGTGCCAGCAGCCCCGGGTACCGAGGTCACGAGCAGTACTTC. Amino acid sequence: CASSPGYRGHEQYF.

This clonotype was recorded a few times. This rearrangement joins TRBV12-5 to TRBJ2-1; 8 bases fit TRBD2. The CDR3 is made up of 14 amino acids. Germline assignment: CDR1 LGHNT and CDR2 FRNRAP. V shed 7 bases and J 7 bases; nucleotides not matched to a gene: 9. The CDR3 DNA reads TGTGCTAGTGCGAGAGCGGGAGTTAGTAATGAGCAGTTCTTC. Protein sequence: CASARAGVSNEQFF.

This clonotype was observed a handful of times. The J gene is TRBJ2-1, the V gene TRBV7-8; D remains unclear. CDR1 SGHVS and CDR2 FQNEAQ come from the germline V gene. The CDR3 contains 13 residues. V was clipped by 7 bases and J by 0 bases, with 7 bases between them. CDR3 in amino acids: CASTLASYNEQFF. The DNA for the CDR3 is TGTGCCAGCACTCTTGCCTCCTACAATGAGCAGTTCTTC.

This clonotype was seen a handful of times. V usage is TRBV11-2 and J usage is TRBJ1-4; 8 nucleotides align to TRBD1. This CDR3 has 15 residues. J was trimmed by 6 bases and V by 5 bases; bases with no gene match: 8. CDR1 SGHAT and CDR2 FQNNGV come from the germline V gene. As DNA, the CDR3 is TGTGCCAGCAGCACCGGACAGGGAAACGATGAAAAACTGTTTTTT. Its protein product is CASSTGQGNDEKLFF.

This clonotype was seen only a few times. This chain joins TRBV27 and TRBJ2-1; TRBD2 agrees at 9 bases. Germline trimming cut 6 bases from V and 1 base from J; bases unmatched to any gene: 4. The CDR3 has 15 residues. Germline lookup yields CDR1 MNHEY and CDR2 SMNVEV (reference sequence). The CDR3 loop reads CASRTSGLSYNEQFF. In DNA, the CDR3 is TGTGCCAGCAGGACTAGCGGCCTATCCTACAATGAGCAGTTCTTC.

The chain joins TRBV5-1 to TRBJ1-1; the D is unclear. V was cut by 4 bases and J by 1 base, with 11 bases left in between. Per the germline V gene, CDR1 is SGHRS and CDR2 is YFSETQ. The CDR3 totals 14 residues. The DNA for the CDR3 is TGCGCCAGCAGCCCCCCAATGGAGAACACTGAAGCTTTCTTT. It translates to CASSPPMENTEAFF.

This clonotype appeared many times. The J gene is TRBJ1-1, the V gene TRBV25-1; D might be TRBD1 (5 bases). Trimming stripped 2 bases from V and 7 bases from J, with 5 bases between. The CDR3 is 11 residues long. Germline lookup yields CDR1 MGHDK and CDR2 SYGVNS. The CDR3 reads CASSEQGEAFF. CDR3 nucleotides: TGTGCCAGCAGTGAACAGGGTGAAGCTTTCTTT.

The chain is built from TRBV29-1 and TRBJ2-7; TRBD1 matches 8 bases. Trimming at V came to 6 bases and at J to 7 bases, leaving 17 bases not matched to a gene. Germline V gene data show CDR1 as SQVTM and CDR2 as ANQGSEA. This CDR3 has 15 residues. CDR3 sequence: CSVVTWTGKGWEQYF. The CDR3 DNA sequence: TGCAGCGTAGTTACCTGGACAGGGAAAGGTTGGGAGCAGTACTTC.

The chain combines TRBV10-3 with TRBJ2-7, with TRBD2 matching 7 bases. The CDR3 spans 14 residues. The V gene's germline CDR1 is ENHRY and CDR2 SYGVKD. The trim removed 10 bases at V and 5 bases at J, leaving 14 bases unmatched. CDR3 sequence reads: CATSEFSGKNEQYF. The DNA for the CDR3 is TGTGCCACCTCCGAGTTCAGCGGGAAGAACGAGCAGTACTTC.

At least ten counts were recorded for this clonotype. The chain is built from TRBV28 and TRBJ2-2; possibly TRBD1 for D (6 bases). This CDR3 has 15 residues. Trimming removed 2 bases from V and 1 base from J, with 8 bases in between. Germline V lookup: CDR1 MDHEN, CDR2 SYDVKM. The CDR3 loop reads CASSLGQMNTGELFF. The CDR3 DNA reads TGTGCCAGCAGTTTAGGACAGATGAACACCGGGGAGCTGTTTTTT. Using reference TRBV28 and TRBJ2-2 for the parts outside the CDR3, the full variable domain is DVKVTQSSRYLVKRTGEKVFLECVQDMDHENMFWYRQDPGLGLRLIYFSYDVKMKEKGDIPEGYSVSREKKERFSLILESASTNQTSMYLCASSLGQMNTGELFFGEGSRLTVL.

The V call is TRBV29-1, the J call TRBJ2-1; the match to TRBD2 covers 7 bases. The J segment lost 5 bases and the V segment lost 5 bases, leaving 9 bases of the junction unmatched. The V gene's germline CDR1 is SQVTM and CDR2 ANQGSEA. The CDR3 covers 14 residues. Here the CDR3 reads CSVKRGLKNNEQFF. The CDR3 coding sequence is TGCAGCGTTAAAAGGGGACTAAAGAACAATGAGCAGTTCTTC.

This clonotype has more than one count but fewer than ten. The V gene is TRBV6-1, the J gene TRBJ2-2; maybe TRBD2 (5 bases). Looked up from germline, CDR1 is MNHNS and CDR2 is SASEGT. This CDR3 spans 15 amino acids. Trimming took off 7 bases at V and 0 bases at J, with 12 bases between the two ends. Written as DNA, the CDR3 is TGTGCCAGCACTCTAGCAAGGCCGAACACCGGGGAGCTGTTTTTT. Protein: CASTLARPNTGELFF.

This chain connects TRBV30 to TRBJ1-1; a weak D match, TRBD1 (5 bases). The V end was cut by 8 bases, the J end by 1 base, with 11 bases between. The CDR3 loop spans 12 amino acids. CDR1 and CDR2 (germline): GTSNPN, SVGIG (reference sequence). The CDR3 nucleotides read TGTGCCAAGGCGGGGCAGAACACTGAAGCTTTCTTT. Translating it yields CAKAGQNTEAFF.

This clonotype showed up just a few times. The chain is built from TRBV2 and TRBJ1-5; maybe TRBD1 (6 bases). Germline-derived CDR1 and CDR2 are SNHLY and FYNNEI. This CDR3 comprises 14 residues. V was clipped by 8 bases and J by 0 bases, with 11 bases between them. As DNA, the CDR3 is TGTGCCAGCTGTACGGACAGTAGCAATCAGCCCCAGCATTTT. Amino acid sequence: CASCTDSSNQPQHF.

This clonotype has just one count. The chain recombines TRBV29-1 with TRBJ2-5; 10 positions agree with TRBD1. Per germline, CDR1 SQVTM and CDR2 ANQGSEA. CDR3 length: 13 residues. With V trimmed by 6 bases and J by 4 bases, 5 bases remained unmatched. This CDR3 is CSVAGTGAETQYF. As DNA, the CDR3 is TGCAGCGTCGCCGGGACAGGGGCAGAGACCCAGTACTTC.

In this sample, this clonotype turned up many times. The V and J genes are TRBV7-2 and TRBJ2-5, with D possibly matching TRBD2 (5 bases). Deletions cut 6 bases from V and 2 bases from J, with 13 bases between. Germline V gene data show CDR1 as SGHTA and CDR2 as FQGNSA. The CDR3 has 14 amino acids. The CDR3 protein is CASSLSRDQETQYF. The CDR3 DNA reads TGTGCCAGCAGTTTGTCACGGGATCAAGAGACCCAGTACTTC.